Below are 17 T cell receptor beta chains sequenced from a single sample in a study of blood T cell repertoires in COVID-19. Measured with immunoSEQ multiplex PCR; TCRdb has only the in-frame clones, and not every one. The profile shows fewer than 300,000 clones, roughly 80% of them singletons. The sample taken for sequencing was peripheral blood. Source of these receptors: a human donor with COVID-19, enrolled during active disease. The donor label of this sample is uncertain.

A single count supports this clone. CDR3 nucleotides: TGCAGCGTTGATCCAGGGGCCGCGCCGAACACTGAAGCTTTCTTT. Protein sequence: CSVDPGAAPNTEAFF. The rearrangement uses TRBV29-1 and TRBJ1-1; TRBD1 is a possible D gene (6 bases). Trimming took off 3 bases at V and 1 base at J, with 15 bases between the two ends. The V gene's germline CDR1 is SQVTM and CDR2 ANQGSEA. The CDR3 extends over 15 amino acids.

The J gene is TRBJ1-1, the V gene TRBV2, with D perhaps matching TRBD1 (5 bases). With 1 base removed from V and 4 bases from J, the gap between germline ends came to 10 bases. The length of the CDR3 is 14 residues. CDR1 and CDR2 from the germline V gene are SNHLY and FYNNEI. The CDR3 here is CASSEEGSGTEAFF. The CDR3, as DNA: TGTGCCAGCAGTGAAGAGGGGTCGGGCACTGAAGCTTTCTTT.

The chain combines TRBV9 with TRBJ2-1; 7 bases match TRBD2. V was pared by 0 bases and J by 9 bases, with 12 bases of the junction left unmatched. This CDR3 contains 16 residues. CDR1 and CDR2 from the germline V gene are SGDLS and YYNGEE. The CDR3 DNA is TGTGCCAGCAGCGTAGACGAGGGAGGGCCTTCCCGTGAGCAGTTCTTC. Residues: CASSVDEGGPSREQFF.

In this sample, this clone turned up a few times. The chain recombines TRBV19 with TRBJ1-1, with 10 bases that match TRBD1. Per the germline V gene, CDR1 is LNHDA and CDR2 is SQIVND (reference sequence). The CDR3 length is 13 residues. Unmatched junction bases numbered 2, after V lost 7 bases and J lost 3 bases. The CDR3: CASNDRGHTEAFF. The CDR3 DNA follows: TGTGCCAGTAACGACAGGGGGCACACTGAAGCTTTCTTT.

This rearrangement joins TRBV18 to TRBJ2-5, with no clear D. Between the trimmed V and J ends, which lost 3 bases and 3 bases, there was a span of 8 bases. Looked up from germline, CDR1 is KGHSH and CDR2 is LQKENI. The CDR3 runs 13 residues. CDR3 in amino acids: CASSPPAEETQYF. The CDR3 region has the DNA TGTGCCAGCTCACCCCCCGCGGAAGAGACCCAGTACTTC.

This clone was seen a few times. This rearrangement joins TRBV5-1 to TRBJ2-7; tentatively, D is TRBD2 (6 bases). Germline V gives CDR1 SGHRS, CDR2 YFSETQ. The CDR3 length is 14 residues. V shed 1 base and J shed 2 bases, with 10 bases lying between them. For the CDR3, the DNA is TGCGCCAGCAGCTTGACTAGCTCGCCCTACGAGCAGTACTTC. It codes for CASSLTSSPYEQYF. Supplemented by reference TRBV5-1 and TRBJ2-7, the full variable domain reads KAGVTQTPRYLIKTRGQQVTLSCSPISGHRSVSWYQQTPGQGLQFLFEYFSETQRNKGNFPGRFSGRQFSNSRSEMNVSTLELGDSALYLCASSLTSSPYEQYFGPGTRLTVT.

Remarks on this clone: Additional DNA sequences in this sample encode the identical CDR3. This chain links TRBV6-5 with TRBJ1-5; D is perhaps TRBD1 (6 bases). Germline CDR1 MNHEY, CDR2 SVGAGI. The CDR3 is 14 residues long. The V end was cut by 6 bases, the J end by 2 bases, with 11 bases between. CDR3 DNA sequence: TGTGCCAGCAGCCCCAGACAGGGCAATCAGCCCCAGCATTTT. Translating it yields CASSPRQGNQPQHF.

This chain joins TRBV28 and TRBJ2-3; D gene uncertain. The germline V gene has CDR1 MDHEN and CDR2 SYDVKM. CDR3 length: 14 residues. V lost 5 bases and J 1 base, leaving 10 bases between the germline ends. CDR3 in DNA: TGTGCCAGCAGTCTTTCCGGTGGCACAGATACGCAGTATTTT. Encoded protein: CASSLSGGTDTQYF.

The chain couples TRBV5-1 to TRBJ2-1; 8 nucleotides agree with TRBD2. The CDR3 loop spans 14 amino acids. Germline trimming cut 5 bases from V and 5 bases from J; bases unmatched to any gene: 6. Germline CDR1 and CDR2: SGHRS and YFSETQ. CDR3 bases: TGCGCCAGCAGTCCCGGGGGGGCGGACAATGAGCAGTTCTTC. The encoded protein is CASSPGGADNEQFF.

The genes are TRBV9 and TRBJ1-5; the D gene is possibly TRBD1 (5 bases). V lost 4 bases, J lost 0 bases, and 8 bases lay in between. This CDR3 spans 14 amino acids. Germline CDR1 and CDR2: SGDLS and YYNGEE. CDR3 DNA: TGTGCCAGCAGCCGAGACAGTAGCAATCAGCCCCAGCATTTT. Its protein product is CASSRDSSNQPQHF.

CDR3 sequence reads: CASSLYRGGFSSYNEQFF. The CDR3 DNA follows: TGTGCCAGCAGCTTATATAGGGGAGGTTTTAGCTCCTACAATGAGCAGTTCTTC. The chain links TRBV7-9 to TRBJ2-1; a possible D gene is TRBD2 (6 bases). The V end lost 2 bases, the J end lost 0 bases, and 17 bases lay between the germline ends. Per the germline V gene, CDR1 is SEHNR and CDR2 is FQNEAQ (reference sequence). This CDR3 has 18 amino acids.

The chain employs TRBV28 and TRBJ1-2; the D is unclear. Trimming removed 3 bases at V and 7 bases at J, with 18 bases between. The length of the CDR3 is 15 residues. Germline V gene lookup returns CDR1 MDHEN and CDR2 SYDVKM. CDR3 sequence reads: CASSFPQTVPAGYTF. DNA for the CDR3: TGTGCCAGCAGTTTCCCTCAAACAGTGCCCGCTGGCTACACCTTC.

This clone was recorded once. The rearrangement joins TRBV18 to TRBJ2-1, with 10 bases lining up with TRBD2. Germline CDR1 is KGHSH and CDR2 is LQKENI. This CDR3 spans 12 amino acids. V lost 0 bases, J lost 15 bases, and 2 bases stayed unmatched. DNA for the CDR3: TGTGCCAGCTCACCACCAGCGGGAGGGGGGTTCTTC. It specifies CASSPPAGGGFF.

This chain connects TRBV28 to TRBJ2-7; the D gene is possibly TRBD2 (5 bases). The CDR3 spans 16 residues. Trimming took 2 bases from V and 2 from J, leaving 16 bases between them. The V gene's germline CDR1 is MDHEN and CDR2 SYDVKM. The CDR3 nucleotides are TGTGCCAGCAGTTTAAGTGGCCTAGCACTTACCTACGAGCAGTACTTC. It codes for CASSLSGLALTYEQYF.

In this sample, this clone turned up a few times. This sequence joins TRBV3-1 (or the pseudogene TRBV3-2) and TRBJ2-3; D may be TRBD2 (5 bases). This CDR3 spans 17 amino acids. The V gene's germline CDR1 is LGHDT and CDR2 YNNKEL (reference sequence). With 4 bases removed from V and 1 base from J, the gap between germline ends came to 18 bases. The CDR3 nucleotides are TGTGCCAGCAGCCCCTACCCTAGCACCGTAGGCACAGATACGCAGTATTTT. Translation: CASSPYPSTVGTDTQYF.

This clone was counted once. This chain connects TRBV18 to TRBJ2-7, with 7 bases identical to TRBD1. The germline V gene encodes CDR1 KGHSH and CDR2 LQKENI. CDR3 length: 13 residues. Unmatched junction bases numbered 9, after V lost 11 bases and J lost 2 bases. The CDR3 here is CAGRGQSPYEQYF. CDR3 sequence (DNA): TGTGCCGGCCGGGGACAGTCCCCCTACGAGCAGTACTTC.

The J gene is TRBJ2-7, the V gene TRBV6-5; D may be TRBD2 (7 bases). With 1 base removed from V and 4 bases from J, the gap between germline ends came to 11 bases. The CDR3 loop spans 14 amino acids. The V gene's germline CDR1 is MNHEY and CDR2 SVGAGI. CDR3 protein: CASSYWGGRYEQYF. In DNA, the CDR3 is TGTGCCAGCAGTTACTGGGGGGGGCGGTACGAGCAGTACTTC.